The 23 T cell receptor beta chains presented below share a single source sample, sequenced in a study of blood T cell repertoires in COVID-19 (dated by TCRdb to about 2020). Libraries were constructed by the immunoSEQ multiplex PCR assay. TCRdb took this table from immuneACCESS and kept in-frame rearrangements with V and J called. Such tables lack part of the clones; where checked against another copy, unresolved V genes explain under half of the gap, and the rest is unexplained. The sample includes around 94,000 clones, with about 80% observed a single time. Around 20% of the sample rests with the top ten. Sample: peripheral blood. These receptors originate from a human donor in a cohort sampled during active COVID-19.

The chain has TRBV24-1 and TRBJ2-7; TRBD2 is a possible D gene (5 bases). CDR1 is KGHDR and CDR2 is SFDVKD in the germline V gene. V lost 3 bases to trimming and J lost 3 bases, with 11 bases between them. This CDR3 comprises 14 residues. The CDR3 DNA reads TGTGCCACCAGTGATACGGGATTTCTCTACGAGCAGTACTTC. Its translation: CATSDTGFLYEQYF.

The V and J genes are TRBV7-9 and TRBJ1-4; TRBD1 is a possible D gene (6 bases). The CDR3 length is 13 residues. CDR1 is SEHNR and CDR2 is FQNEAQ in the germline V gene (reference sequence). V gave up 5 bases and J gave up 8 bases, with 12 bases separating them. CDR3 sequence (DNA): TGTGCCAGCAGCAGACGGACAGCGGAAAAACTGTTTTTT. Encoded protein: CASSRRTAEKLFF.

This chain joins TRBV11-1 and TRBJ1-6; D possibly corresponds to TRBD1 (6 bases). CDR1 is SGHAT and CDR2 is FQDESV in the germline V gene (reference sequence). With 5 bases removed from V and 9 bases from J, the gap between germline ends came to 20 bases. The CDR3 spans 16 residues. The CDR3 DNA is TGTGCCAGCAGCCGAGAACAGGGATCCGTTGCTTCACCCCTCCACTTT. Encoded protein: CASSREQGSVASPLHF.

This chain joins TRBV19 and TRBJ1-1, with D possibly being TRBD1 (5 bases). V lost 3 bases to trimming and J lost 1 base, with 15 bases between them. Per germline, CDR1 LNHDA and CDR2 SQIVND (reference sequence). This CDR3 spans 16 amino acids. The CDR3 region has the DNA TGTGCCAGTAGTATGGGAACAGGCCGCGGGAACACTGAAGCTTTCTTT. Residues: CASSMGTGRGNTEAFF.

The chain uses TRBV19 and TRBJ1-5, with TRBD1 matching 7 bases. After removal of 5 bases from V and 1 base from J, the junction contained 5 bases not matched to a gene. This CDR3 has 15 residues. The V gene's germline CDR1 is LNHDA and CDR2 SQIVND (reference sequence). The CDR3 bases are TGTGCCAGTAGTCCCGAACAGGGGAGCAATCAGCCCCAGCATTTT. This codes for CASSPEQGSNQPQHF.

This chain uses TRBV3-1 (or the pseudogene TRBV3-2) with TRBJ2-5; D is unresolved. Germline CDR1 reads LGHDT; CDR2 reads YNNKEL (reference sequence). The CDR3 runs 13 residues. Trimming stripped 1 base from V and 4 bases from J, with 7 bases between. CDR3 bases: TGTGCCAGCAGCCAAGGAGGTAGAGAGACCCAGTACTTC. This sequence encodes CASSQGGRETQYF.

V is TRBV19 and J is TRBJ1-1, with a possible D match to TRBD1 (6 bases). V was clipped by 6 bases and J by 0 bases, with 11 bases between them. Looked up from germline, CDR1 is LNHDA and CDR2 is SQIVND (reference sequence). The CDR3 length is 14 residues. As DNA, the CDR3 is TGTGCCAGTAGGGAGACAGGACTGAACACTGAAGCTTTCTTT. It specifies CASRETGLNTEAFF. The variable domain in full, with the rest retrieved from reference TRBV19 and TRBJ1-1, is DGGITQSPKYLFRKEGQNVTLSCEQNLNHDAMYWYRQDPGQGLRLIYYSQIVNDFQKGDIAEGYSVSREKKESFPLTVTSAQKNPTAFYLCASRETGLNTEAFFGQGTRLTVV.

The chain carries TRBV24-1 and TRBJ2-7; possibly TRBD2 for D (7 bases). The CDR3 extends over 15 amino acids. From germline, CDR1 is KGHDR and CDR2 SFDVKD. V was cut by 1 base and J by 2 bases, with 11 bases left in between. The CDR3 sequence is CATSDLREGAYEQYF. CDR3 coding DNA: TGTGCCACCAGTGATTTAAGGGAGGGGGCCTACGAGCAGTACTTC.

Remarks on this clone: Other DNA sequences from this sample encode an identical CDR3 as well. The chain carries TRBV5-5 and TRBJ2-3, with TRBD2 as a possible D gene (6 bases). CDR1 is SGHKS and CDR2 is YYEKEE in the germline V gene (reference sequence). V was clipped by 3 bases and J by 10 bases, with 15 bases between them. The CDR3 runs to 13 residues. CDR3 amino acids: CASSSGTLEAQYF. The CDR3 DNA reads TGTGCCAGCAGCTCCGGGACTTTGGAAGCGCAGTATTTT.

CDR3 nucleotide sequence: TGTGCCAGCCGGGACTACCAAGAGACCCAGTACTTC. Translating it yields CASRDYQETQYF. V gene TRBV28 combines with J gene TRBJ2-5; TRBD2 might be the D (6 bases). Trimming left V 8 bases short and J 0 bases short, with 7 bases between. The CDR3 contains 12 residues. Germline assignment: CDR1 MDHEN and CDR2 SYDVKM.

The rearrangement joins TRBV3-1 (or the pseudogene TRBV3-2) to TRBJ2-5; tentatively, D is TRBD1 (5 bases). The CDR3 consists of 14 residues. Germline values: CDR1 LGHDT, CDR2 YNNKEL (reference sequence). Trimming took off 4 bases at V and 3 bases at J, with 12 bases between the two ends. CDR3 sequence (DNA): TGTGCCAGCAGCCCTAAAACAGGAAAAGAGACCCAGTACTTC. Translating it yields CASSPKTGKETQYF.

The rearrangement uses TRBV3-1 (or the pseudogene TRBV3-2) and TRBJ2-7; 9 positions agree with TRBD2. The CDR3 extends over 14 amino acids. CDR1 is LGHDT and CDR2 is YNNKEL in the germline V gene (reference sequence). V was clipped by 4 bases and J by 7 bases; unmatched bases: 8. CDR3 DNA: TGTGCCAGCAGCCTCGGGCGGCTAGCGGGAGAGCAGTACTTC. Its protein is CASSLGRLAGEQYF.

The chain couples TRBV6-6 to TRBJ2-7, with TRBD2 identical over 7 bases. V lost 6 bases and J lost 1; bases outside the gene matches: 6. This CDR3 is 14 amino acids long. The germline CDR1 and CDR2 sequences are MNHNY and SVGAGI (reference sequence). This CDR3 reads CASSKPSGSYEQYF. The CDR3 DNA sequence: TGTGCCAGCAGCAAACCTAGCGGATCCTACGAGCAGTACTTC.

This chain uses TRBV11-3 with TRBJ2-7; the D gene is possibly TRBD1 (6 bases). V lost 5 bases and J lost 3, with 17 bases in between. The CDR3 is 15 amino acids. Germline lookup yields CDR1 SGHNT and CDR2 YENEEA. For the CDR3, the DNA is TGTGCCAGCAGCCTACGACGGCAGGGGTACTACGAGCAGTACTTC. It specifies CASSLRRQGYYEQYF. Filled out from reference TRBV11-3 and TRBJ2-7, the complete variable domain reads EAGVVQSPRYKIIEKKQPVAFWCNPISGHNTLYWYLQNLGQGPELLIRYENEEAVDDSQLPKDRFSAERLKGVDSTLKIQPAELGDSAVYLCASSLRRQGYYEQYFGPGTRLTVT.

The gene calls are TRBV4-2 and TRBJ2-7; D remains unclear. The length of the CDR3 is 13 residues. Looked up from germline, CDR1 is LGHNA and CDR2 is YNFKEQ. The V and J ends lost 1 base and 2 bases respectively, with 6 bases between them. CDR3 residues: CASSQAETYEQYF. The CDR3 region has the DNA TGTGCCAGCAGCCAAGCGGAGACCTACGAGCAGTACTTC.

The gene calls are TRBV7-8 and TRBJ2-7; 7 bases align to TRBD2. Germline CDR1 is SGHVS and CDR2 is FQNEAQ. After removal of 5 bases from V and 2 bases from J, the junction contained 21 bases not matched to a gene. CDR3 length: 19 amino acids. The CDR3 DNA follows: TGTGCCAGCAGCCTTGTGGGGGGTGTAGGAGCGGGGTCACCCTACGAGCAGTACTTC. Translation: CASSLVGGVGAGSPYEQYF.

The V call is TRBV3-1 (or the pseudogene TRBV3-2), the J call TRBJ1-1; TRBD1 is a possible D gene (6 bases). The V and J ends lost 1 base and 1 base respectively, with 16 bases between them. CDR1 and CDR2 from the germline V gene are LGHDT and YNNKEL (reference sequence). The CDR3 covers 17 residues. This CDR3 is CASSQAGALKSNTEAFF. The CDR3 DNA sequence: TGTGCCAGCAGCCAAGCAGGGGCACTAAAATCGAACACTGAAGCTTTCTTT.

The chain has TRBV4-1 and TRBJ2-1; 10 bases match TRBD2. The CDR3 is made up of 17 amino acids. Germline CDR1 and CDR2: MGHRA and YSYEKL. With 0 bases clipped from V and 8 bases from J, the junction kept 10 bases outside the gene matches. The CDR3 region is CASSQETSGLAIDEQFF. As DNA, the CDR3 is TGCGCCAGCAGCCAAGAGACATCGGGACTAGCGATCGATGAGCAGTTCTTC.

CDR3 sequence reads: CASNLRGSHEQYF. The CDR3 DNA reads as TGTGCCAGCAACCTTAGGGGCAGCCACGAGCAGTACTTC. V gene TRBV7-2 combines with J gene TRBJ2-7; possibly TRBD1 for D (5 bases). The germline gives CDR1 SGHTA, CDR2 FQGNSA. Trimming pared 7 bases from V and 5 bases from J, leaving 15 bases between. This CDR3 is 13 amino acids long. Full variable domain (remainder filled in from reference TRBV7-2 and TRBJ2-7): GAGVSQSPSNKVTEKGKDVELRCDPISGHTALYWYRQSLGQGLEFLIYFQGNSAPDKSGLPSDRFSAERTGGSVSTLTIQRTQQEDSAVYLCASNLRGSHEQYFGPGTRLTVT.

The table lists this clone with a count of one. The chain combines TRBV28 with TRBJ2-7; 8 nucleotides line up with TRBD1. CDR1 MDHEN and CDR2 SYDVKM come from the germline V gene. The length of the CDR3 is 15 residues. The V and J ends lost 8 bases and 3 bases, in that order; junction bases with no gene match: 12. The CDR3 is CASRTGQGPYYEQYF. CDR3 nucleotides: TGTGCCAGCCGGACAGGACAGGGCCCATACTACGAGCAGTACTTC.

Details on this clone: Other DNA sequences in this sample translate to the same CDR3. The J gene is TRBJ2-7, the V gene TRBV5-1; the D gene is possibly TRBD1 (6 bases). This CDR3 is built from 13 residues. V dropped 1 base and J dropped 4 bases, with 9 bases sitting between them. Germline V gene sequence: CDR1 SGHRS, CDR2 YFSETQ. CDR3 bases: TGCGCCAGCAGCTTGATTAGGGGGTACGAGCAGTACTTC. It codes for CASSLIRGYEQYF.

V gene TRBV5-6 combines with J gene TRBJ1-4, with TRBD1 matching over 7 bases. The CDR3 sequence is 14 residues long. Germline V gene lookup returns CDR1 SGHDT and CDR2 YYEEEE. The V gene end was trimmed by 4 bases and the J gene end by 5 bases; junction bases not matched to a gene: 5. The CDR3 DNA reads as TGTGCCAGCAGCCGGACAGGTGGAAATGAAAAACTGTTTTTT. Amino acid sequence: CASSRTGGNEKLFF.

The rearrangement joins TRBV9 to TRBJ1-3; 7 bases line up with TRBD1. V lost 3 bases and J lost 8; bases outside the gene matches: 11. The germline V gene has CDR1 SGDLS and CDR2 YYNGEE. The CDR3 spans 15 residues. The chain's CDR3 is CASSGGQGGLDTIYF. CDR3 bases: TGTGCCAGCAGCGGAGGACAAGGGGGCTTGGACACCATATATTTT.